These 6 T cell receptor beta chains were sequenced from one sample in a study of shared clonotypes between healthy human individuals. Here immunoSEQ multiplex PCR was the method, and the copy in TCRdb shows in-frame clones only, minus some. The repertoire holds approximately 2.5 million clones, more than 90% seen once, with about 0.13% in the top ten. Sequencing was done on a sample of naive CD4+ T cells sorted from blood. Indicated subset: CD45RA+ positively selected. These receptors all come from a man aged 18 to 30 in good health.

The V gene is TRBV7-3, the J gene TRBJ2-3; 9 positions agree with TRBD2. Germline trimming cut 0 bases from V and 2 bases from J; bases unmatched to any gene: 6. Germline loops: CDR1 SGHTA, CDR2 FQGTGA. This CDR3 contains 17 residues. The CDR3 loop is CASSLTFRTSDTDTQYF. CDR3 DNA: TGTGCCAGCAGCTTAACGTTTAGGACTAGCGACACAGATACGCAGTATTTT.

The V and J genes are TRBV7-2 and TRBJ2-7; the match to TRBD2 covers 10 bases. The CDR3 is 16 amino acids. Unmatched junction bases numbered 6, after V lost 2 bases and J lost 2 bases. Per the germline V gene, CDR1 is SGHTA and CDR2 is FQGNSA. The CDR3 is CASSLRGLAVTYEQYF. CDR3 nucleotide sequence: TGTGCCAGCAGCTTAAGAGGACTAGCGGTAACCTACGAGCAGTACTTC.

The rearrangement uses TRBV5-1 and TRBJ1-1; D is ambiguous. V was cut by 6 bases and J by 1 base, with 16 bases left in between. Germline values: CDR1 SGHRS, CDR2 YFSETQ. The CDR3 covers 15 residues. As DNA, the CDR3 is TGCGCCAGCACCACGGACGGAGGCGGGAACACTGAAGCTTTCTTT. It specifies CASTTDGGGNTEAFF.

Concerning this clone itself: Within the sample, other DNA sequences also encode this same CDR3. DNA of the CDR3: TGCGCCAGCAGCTTTTCGGGACAGGGTTCCGATACGCAGTATTTT. As protein: CASSFSGQGSDTQYF. The chain combines TRBV5-1 with TRBJ2-3, with 9 nucleotides matching TRBD1. The CDR3 loop spans 15 amino acids. V lost 2 bases, J lost 6 bases, and 7 bases stayed unmatched. The germline CDR1 and CDR2 sequences are SGHRS and YFSETQ.

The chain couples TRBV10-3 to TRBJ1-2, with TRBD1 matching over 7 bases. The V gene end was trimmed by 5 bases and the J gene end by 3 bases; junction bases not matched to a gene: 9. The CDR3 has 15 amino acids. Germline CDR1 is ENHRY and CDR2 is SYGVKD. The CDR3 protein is CAISPGTAHDYGYTF. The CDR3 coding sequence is TGTGCCATCAGTCCAGGGACAGCCCACGACTATGGCTACACCTTC.

The CDR3 nucleotides are TGTGCCAGCAGTCCCGGGCTAGCGGTTAATGAGCAGTTCTTC. Translating gives CASSPGLAVNEQFF. The chain has TRBV6-5 and TRBJ2-1; the match to TRBD2 covers 7 bases. The trim removed 5 bases at V and 7 bases at J, leaving 8 bases unmatched. Germline CDR1 and CDR2: MNHEY and SVGAGI. CDR3 size: 14 residues.